A selection of T cell receptor beta chains follows, all from one sample in a study of T cell responses to AZD1222 COVID-19 vaccine. TCRdb's table, derived via immunoSEQ multiplex PCR, lists solely in-frame clones and lacks some. The repertoire includes roughly 140,000 clones, around 89% of them detected once, and 3% to 3.5% sits in the top ten. The sample was peripheral blood, taken on day 0 of MenACWY control vaccination. These TCRs come from an adult in good health. The CDR3 runs from the conserved cysteine through the conserved F or W. D genes are given only for firm matches. Rows give clone size only sometimes, using once, few, many, or a class for an expanded clone.

TRBV5-6	TRBD1	.	13	TRBJ2-2	CASGRTGTGELFF	TGTGCCAGCGGGCGGACAGGCACCGGGGAGCTGTTTTTT
TRBV5-1	TRBD1	.	17	TRBJ1-1	CASSPTHQGQGNTEAFF	TGCGCCAGCAGCCCAACACATCAGGGACAGGGGAACACTGAAGCTTTCTTT
TRBV7-2	.	.	14	TRBJ1-2	CASSLETSLYGYTF	TGTGCCAGCAGCTTAGAGACAAGCCTCTATGGCTACACCTTC
TRBV6-5	.	.	15	TRBJ1-4	CASSYQAVEARKLFF	TGTGCCAGCAGTTACCAGGCAGTAGAAGCTAGAAAACTGTTTTTT
TRBV28	.	.	15	TRBJ1-5	CASSPGDGAAQPQHF	TGTGCCAGCAGCCCCGGCGACGGGGCGGCTCAGCCCCAGCATTTT
TRBV7-2	.	.	15	TRBJ1-2	CASSLVQGTGYGYTF	TGTGCCAGCAGCTTAGTCCAAGGGACGGGCTATGGCTACACCTTC
TRBV27	TRBD1	.	14	TRBJ1-5	CASSPGTVNQPQHF	TGTGCCAGCAGTCCGGGGACAGTCAATCAGCCCCAGCATTTT
TRBV2	.	few	14	TRBJ2-3	CASSDWTSTDTQYF	TGTGCCAGCAGTGATTGGACTAGCACAGATACGCAGTATTTT
TRBV4-3	TRBD1	few	14	TRBJ2-3	CASSQTGGSDTQYF	TGCGCCAGCAGCCAAACAGGGGGCTCAGATACGCAGTATTTT
TRBV18	TRBD1	.	15	TRBJ1-1	CASSRDRVGNTEAFF	TGTGCCAGCTCAAGAGACAGGGTCGGGAACACTGAAGCTTTCTTT
TRBV11-2	.	.	17	TRBJ1-6	CASSSLQGVYKRSPLHF	TGTGCCAGCAGCTCCCTCCAGGGAGTCTATAAGCGTTCACCCCTCCACTTT
TRBV16	.	.	16	TRBJ2-1	CASSQSPQGLYNEQFF	TGTGCCAGCAGCCAATCTCCACAGGGCCTATACAATGAGCAGTTCTTC
TRBV21-1	.	.	16	TRBJ1-2	CASSLGGAGLSGGYTF	TGTGCCAGCAGCCTGGGGGGGGCAGGGCTCTCGGGTGGCTACACCTTC
TRBV27	.	once	11	TRBJ1-1	CAGSLGAEAFF	TGTGCCGGCAGTTTAGGCGCTGAAGCTTTCTTT
TRBV2	TRBD1	.	15	TRBJ1-5	CASSEWTGGDQPQHF	TGTGCCAGCAGTGAATGGACAGGGGGCGATCAGCCCCAGCATTTT
TRBV6-5	.	.	14	TRBJ1-4	CASREGTLNEKLFF	TGTGCCAGCAGGGAGGGGACCCTTAATGAAAAACTGTTTTTT
TRBV3-1/TRBV3-2	.	once	15	TRBJ1-2	CASSQYVGAYGGYTF	TGTGCCAGCAGCCAATATGTCGGAGCCTACGGTGGCTACACCTTC
TRBV4-3	.	.	16	TRBJ1-2	CASSQDFSPGSYGYTF	TGCGCCAGCAGCCAAGATTTCTCCCCGGGATCCTATGGCTACACCTTC
TRBV11-3	.	few	17	TRBJ1-3	CASSFSGTVASGNTIYF	TGTGCCAGCAGCTTTTCCGGGACGGTCGCCTCTGGAAACACCATATATTTT
TRBV10-3	.	.	16	TRBJ1-5	CAISENSYWGNQPQHF	TGTGCCATCAGCGAAAACTCCTATTGGGGCAATCAGCCCCAGCATTTT
TRBV11-3	.	.	13	TRBJ1-2	CASSSTQGYGYTF	TGTGCCAGCAGCTCGACCCAGGGGTATGGCTACACCTTC
TRBV5-4	.	.	14	TRBJ1-4	CASSQNGANEKLFF	TGTGCCAGCAGCCAGAACGGAGCTAATGAAAAACTGTTTTTT
TRBV30	.	.	13	TRBJ1-5	CAWSEENHQPQHF	TGTGCCTGGAGTGAGGAAAATCATCAGCCCCAGCATTTT
TRBV15	.	few	13	TRBJ1-1	CATSRRGRAEAFF	TGTGCCACAAGCAGGAGGGGGAGGGCTGAAGCTTTCTTT
TRBV6-2/TRBV6-3	.	.	16	TRBJ2-1	CASSYSPQMTMNEQFF	TGTGCCAGCAGTTACTCCCCCCAAATGACGATGAATGAGCAGTTCTTC
TRBV30	.	once	15	TRBJ2-2	CAWRQAAANTGELFF	TGTGCCTGGAGACAAGCGGCCGCGAACACCGGGGAGCTGTTTTTT
TRBV5-4	TRBD1	.	15	TRBJ2-2	CASSPGQGNTGELFF	TGTGCCAGCAGCCCCGGACAGGGGAACACCGGGGAGCTGTTTTTT
TRBV7-9	.	.	13	TRBJ1-2	CASRANGAGGYTF	TGTGCCAGCAGGGCGAACGGGGCAGGAGGCTACACCTTC
TRBV27	.	.	15	TRBJ2-7	CASSLRPLSSYEQYF	TGTGCCAGCAGTTTACGGCCGCTGAGCTCCTACGAGCAGTACTTC
TRBV3-1/TRBV3-2	TRBD1	.	16	TRBJ2-2	CASSHLSGQGSGELFF	TGTGCCAGCAGCCACCTCTCGGGACAGGGATCCGGGGAGCTGTTTTTT
TRBV12-3/TRBV12-4	.	.	13	TRBJ1-3	CASSLHLGDTIYF	TGTGCCAGCAGTCTCCATCTGGGAGACACCATATATTTT
TRBV24-1	.	.	16	TRBJ2-3	CATSDLGTSSTDTQYF	TGTGCCACCAGTGATTTAGGGACATCTAGCACAGATACGCAGTATTTT
TRBV5-8	TRBD1	.	14	TRBJ1-1	CASSYGQARTEAFF	TGTGCCAGCAGCTATGGACAGGCGCGAACTGAAGCTTTCTTT
TRBV27	.	.	15	TRBJ2-1	CASSPIQGSYNEQFF	TGTGCCAGCAGTCCGATCCAGGGCTCCTACAATGAGCAGTTCTTC